This TCR beta chain was documented in a study of blood T cells in healthy people across ages. The V end lost 6 bases, the J end lost 3 bases, and 12 bases lay between the germline ends. CDR3 length equals 13 residues. CDR1 is DFQATT, CDR2 SNEGSKA, per germline (reference sequence). This clonotype came up a few times. The antigen remains unidentified. Overall study results and limits: Samples with more naive T cells showed higher observed beta diversity. Per-million-T-cell TCR beta diversity fell roughly linearly with age.

It was with a sample-barcoded 5' primer and a J-beta primer mix that a second PCR of about 6 to 11 cycles was run. TCRdb analysed the 5' RACE reads with MiXCR anew, one entry per CDR3 protein. The sample records roughly 1.4 million distinct CDR3 sequences, 59% being singletons. This sequence joins TRBV20-1 and TRBJ2-1, with D unclear. Specimen: blood. This receptor was taken from a man aged 18 to 35 in good health. CDR3 residues: CSADPTGYNEQFF. The DNA of the CDR3 is TGCAGTGCCGACCCGACTGGCTACAATGAGCAGTTCTTC.